This TCR beta chain came from a study of blood T cell repertoires in COVID-19. The wider study: Spain, Italy and the United States supplied samples that represented acute and convalescent COVID-19. The cDNA or gDNA used as material had been derived from T cells, B-cell-depleted T cells, or PBMCs.

The data were produced by immunoSEQ multiplex PCR, yet TCRdb's version contains in-frame clones alone and is incomplete. Among a few hundred thousand clones listed, around 87% were seen once. Recovered participants had two consecutive negative NP/OP PCR tests, healthcare professional clearance, or symptom resolution. The sequenced material came from PBMCs or T cells enriched from blood (not recorded which). The receptor's source is a man between 18 and 29 years old who had recovered from COVID-19.

The CDR3 loop reads CASSAGQHTEKLFF. As DNA, the CDR3 is TGTGCCAGCAGTGCCGGACAACATACTGAAAAACTGTTTTTT. This sequence joins TRBV28 and TRBJ1-4; D possibly corresponds to TRBD1 (5 bases). Trimming stripped 5 bases from V and 7 bases from J, with 14 bases between. CDR3 length: 14 residues. Germline CDR1 and CDR2: MDHEN and SYDVKM.